One T cell receptor beta chain is described in this entry. Sequencing was performed with immunoSEQ multiplex PCR; in TCRdb, only in-frame clones are kept and a portion is missing. The table lists 150,000 to 200,000 clones, almost 95% of them singletons. The data were obtained in a study of T cell responses to AZD1222 COVID-19 vaccine. CDR1 is SGDLS and CDR2 is YYNGEE in the germline V gene. Between the trimmed V and J ends, which lost 3 bases and 0 bases, there was a span of 14 bases. The CDR3 is made up of 16 amino acids. The sample consisted of peripheral blood, taken on day 0 of AZD1222 vaccination. This clonotype originated in an adult in good health. The chain couples TRBV9 to TRBJ2-3, with D tentatively TRBD1 (5 bases). The CDR3 sequence: CASSAGANPSTDTQYF. For the CDR3, the DNA is TGTGCCAGCAGCGCTGGGGCGAACCCTAGCACAGATACGCAGTATTTT. Looking up the rest from reference TRBV9 and TRBJ2-3 gives the full variable domain: DSGVTQTPKHLITATGQRVTLRCSPRSGDLSVYWYQQSLDQGLQFLIQYYNGEERAKGNILERFSAQQFPDLHSELNLSSLELGDSALYFCASSAGANPSTDTQYFGPGTRLTVL.